The 16 T cell receptor beta chains presented below share a single source sample, sequenced in a study of a mutant IDH1 vaccine in newly diagnosed glioma. Assay used: immunoSEQ multiplex PCR; TCRdb lists only in-frame clones, some missing. The table shows about 88,000 clones, with around 80% occurring only once. Time point specified: baseline, week 1 (first vaccination visit). Treatment described: pre-vaccination baseline after standard-of-care therapy. The sequencing here drew on PBMCs, taken from a glioma patient treated with radiotherapy, temozolomide or both. These receptors were obtained from a man aged 40-50 years with glioma. Some clones in this sample may be carry-over from other donors' samples.

This sequence joins TRBV2 and TRBJ2-2; the match to TRBD1 covers 9 bases. There are 13 residues in the CDR3. The V gene end was trimmed by 6 bases and the J gene end by 6 bases; junction bases not matched to a gene: 2. Germline V CDR1 and CDR2: SNHLY, FYNNEI. CDR3 DNA: TGTGCCAGCAGGGGGACAGGGCCCGGGGAGCTGTTTTTT. It translates to CASRGTGPGELFF. The whole variable domain, remainder taken from reference TRBV2 and TRBJ2-2, is EPEVTQTPSHQVTQMGQEVILRCVPISNHLYFYWYRQILGQKVEFLVSFYNNEISEKSEIFDDQFSVERPDGSNFTLKIRSTKLEDSAMYFCASRGTGPGELFFGEGSRLTVL.

The V gene is TRBV4-1, the J gene TRBJ1-1; D is unclear. Trimming removed 0 bases from V and 0 bases from J, with 23 bases in between. The CDR3 runs to 20 residues. In germline, CDR1 is MGHRA, CDR2 YSYEKL. The CDR3 DNA reads as TGCGCCAGCAGCCAAGAAGGTCCACCCCTTTCGGTAGGCATGAACACTGAAGCTTTCTTT. This sequence encodes CASSQEGPPLSVGMNTEAFF.

The rearrangement links TRBV7-2 to TRBJ1-4; TRBD1 matches at 7 bases. This CDR3 has 14 residues. V shed 5 bases, J shed 2 bases, and the junction held 2 bases outside the gene matches. Germline V gene data show CDR1 as SGHTA and CDR2 as FQGNSA. The CDR3 loop is CASSVTGTNEKLFF. The CDR3 DNA follows: TGTGCCAGCAGCGTGACAGGGACTAATGAAAAACTGTTTTTT.

This clone was observed a handful of times. CDR3 sequence: CASSYSTGGYEQYF. In DNA, the CDR3 is TGTGCCAGCAGTTACTCGACAGGGGGCTACGAGCAGTACTTC. The J gene is TRBJ2-7, the V gene TRBV6-5, with 9 bases fitting TRBD1. There are 14 residues in the CDR3. The J segment lost 3 bases and the V segment lost 0 bases, leaving 0 bases of the junction unmatched. From germline, CDR1 is MNHEY and CDR2 SVGAGI.

The chain employs TRBV30 and TRBJ2-7; tentatively, D is TRBD2 (6 bases). The CDR3 has 13 amino acids. V shed 2 bases and J shed 2 bases, with 10 bases lying between them. Germline V gene lookup returns CDR1 GTSNPN and CDR2 SVGIG (reference sequence). CDR3: CAWSPGVTYEQYF. The CDR3 nucleotides read TGTGCCTGGAGTCCGGGGGTCACCTACGAGCAGTACTTC.

This chain connects TRBV29-1 to TRBJ1-2, with TRBD1 matching 8 bases. Germline V gene data show CDR1 as SQVTM and CDR2 as ANQGSEA. The CDR3 spans 14 residues. The V gene end was trimmed by 7 bases and the J gene end by 3 bases; junction bases not matched to a gene: 10. This CDR3 is CSGTPEGQDYGYTF. CDR3 nucleotide sequence: TGCAGCGGAACTCCTGAGGGACAGGACTATGGCTACACCTTC. Complete variable domain (other parts from reference TRBV29-1 and TRBJ1-2): SAVISQKPSRDICQRGTSLTIQCQVDSQVTMMFWYRQQPGQSLTLIATANQGSEATYESGFVIDKFPISRPNLTFSTLTVSNMSPEDSSIYLCSGTPEGQDYGYTFGSGTRLTVV.

V gene TRBV11-1 combines with J gene TRBJ1-5, with no clear D. The CDR3 has 13 residues. V lost 1 base and J lost 5, with 6 bases in between. Germline assignment: CDR1 SGHAT and CDR2 FQDESV (reference sequence). CDR3 loop: CASSLVEDQPQHF. Written as DNA, the CDR3 is TGTGCCAGCAGCTTAGTTGAGGATCAGCCCCAGCATTTT.

The rearrangement links TRBV5-6 to TRBJ1-5, with D possibly being TRBD1 (6 bases). CDR3 length: 15 residues. V lost 6 bases and J 4 bases, leaving 17 bases between the germline ends. Germline CDR1 is SGHDT and CDR2 is YYEEEE. CDR3 region: CASTRSGGRNQPQHF. CDR3 sequence (DNA): TGTGCCAGCACCCGCTCGGGGGGCCGAAATCAGCCCCAGCATTTT.

V and J are TRBV30 and TRBJ1-5; no reliable D call. The CDR3 spans 15 residues. Germline V gives CDR1 GTSNPN, CDR2 SVGIG (reference sequence). V was shortened by 3 bases and J by 5 bases, with 17 bases between the two germline ends. The CDR3 DNA is TGTGCCTGGAGCGCCGACCTCGAAATTGATCAGCCCCAGCATTTT. Its translation is CAWSADLEIDQPQHF.

Only a few counts were recorded for this clone. V is TRBV2 and J is TRBJ2-7, with D uncertain. Between the trimmed V and J ends, which lost 7 bases and 3 bases, there was a span of 10 bases. This CDR3 has 12 amino acids. Germline-derived CDR1 and CDR2 are SNHLY and FYNNEI. This chain's CDR3 is CASNRQFYEQYF. The CDR3 DNA follows: TGTGCCAGCAACCGGCAGTTCTACGAGCAGTACTTC. The complete variable domain, with remaining parts taken from reference TRBV2 and TRBJ2-7, reads EPEVTQTPSHQVTQMGQEVILRCVPISNHLYFYWYRQILGQKVEFLVSFYNNEISEKSEIFDDQFSVERPDGSNFTLKIRSTKLEDSAMYFCASNRQFYEQYFGPGTRLTVT.

A single count supports this clone. V usage is TRBV18 and J usage is TRBJ2-3; possibly TRBD2 for D (5 bases). The CDR3 covers 12 residues. Germline V gene data show CDR1 as KGHSH and CDR2 as LQKENI. Trimming removed 3 bases from V and 6 bases from J, with 7 bases in between. CDR3 region: CASSPSGDTQYF. CDR3 bases: TGTGCCAGCTCACCTTCGGGGGATACGCAGTATTTT.

This clone was seen a single time. The chain recombines TRBV15 with TRBJ1-3, with D possibly being TRBD1 (6 bases). Germline assignment: CDR1 LNHNV and CDR2 YYDKDF (reference sequence). CDR3 length: 16 residues. Trimming took 1 base from V and 4 from J, leaving 14 bases between them. CDR3 coding DNA: TGTGCCACCAGCAGAGCCCGGGACACCTCGGGAAACACCATATATTTT. The encoded protein is CATSRARDTSGNTIYF.

The rearrangement joins TRBV27 to TRBJ1-2; the D gene is possibly TRBD1 (5 bases). Trimming removed 10 bases at V and 8 bases at J, with 17 bases between. Per germline, CDR1 MNHEY and CDR2 SMNVEV (reference sequence). This CDR3 has 12 residues. CDR3 protein: CATHRFGGGYTF. In DNA form, the CDR3 reads TGTGCCACTCACAGGTTTGGAGGGGGCTACACCTTC.

This clone showed up just once. The chain links TRBV5-1 to TRBJ2-2; the match to TRBD1 covers 8 bases. Germline trimming cut 4 bases from V and 6 bases from J; bases unmatched to any gene: 5. The CDR3 has 14 residues. Germline assignment: CDR1 SGHRS and CDR2 YFSETQ. The CDR3 reads CASSPDRGAGELFF. The CDR3 DNA reads as TGCGCCAGCAGCCCCGACAGGGGTGCCGGGGAGCTGTTTTTT.

The chain recombines TRBV21-1 with TRBJ2-7; the table's D call, TRBD1, was not checked against the DNA. TRBV21-1 is designated a pseudogene. The CDR3 has 16 residues. For the CDR3, the DNA is TGTGCCAGCAGCAAAAGGGACAGGGGATTTGCCTACGAGCAGTACTTC. Its protein is CASSKRDRGFAYEQYF.

This clone was observed a handful of times. V usage is TRBV19 and J usage is TRBJ1-3, with D maybe TRBD1 (6 bases). This CDR3 comprises 15 residues. The germline CDR1 and CDR2 sequences are LNHDA and SQIVND (reference sequence). V shed 6 bases and J shed 0 bases, with 12 bases lying between them. CDR3 amino acids: CASRATGHSGNTIYF. Written as DNA, the CDR3 is TGTGCCAGTAGGGCGACAGGACACTCTGGAAACACCATATATTTT.